This T cell receptor (beta chain) comes out of a study of shared clonotypes between healthy human individuals. The table came from immunoSEQ multiplex PCR; TCRdb's copy has only in-frame clones and leaves some out. The table has nearly 1,000,000 clones, over 75% seen once. The CDR3 contains 16 residues. Germline V gene sequence: CDR1 SGHTS, CDR2 YDEGEE. V gave up 4 bases and J gave up 2 bases, with 15 bases separating them. This clonotype was obtained from a man younger than 35 in good health. The chain combines TRBV5-8 with TRBJ1-4; no reliable D call. Sequencing input: memory CD4+ T cells sorted from blood. The subset: CD45RA-negative fraction. DNA for the CDR3: TGTGCCAGCAGCCCGGTCCGTGGGGTGACTAATGAAAAACTGTTTTTT. Encoded protein: CASSPVRGVTNEKLFF.